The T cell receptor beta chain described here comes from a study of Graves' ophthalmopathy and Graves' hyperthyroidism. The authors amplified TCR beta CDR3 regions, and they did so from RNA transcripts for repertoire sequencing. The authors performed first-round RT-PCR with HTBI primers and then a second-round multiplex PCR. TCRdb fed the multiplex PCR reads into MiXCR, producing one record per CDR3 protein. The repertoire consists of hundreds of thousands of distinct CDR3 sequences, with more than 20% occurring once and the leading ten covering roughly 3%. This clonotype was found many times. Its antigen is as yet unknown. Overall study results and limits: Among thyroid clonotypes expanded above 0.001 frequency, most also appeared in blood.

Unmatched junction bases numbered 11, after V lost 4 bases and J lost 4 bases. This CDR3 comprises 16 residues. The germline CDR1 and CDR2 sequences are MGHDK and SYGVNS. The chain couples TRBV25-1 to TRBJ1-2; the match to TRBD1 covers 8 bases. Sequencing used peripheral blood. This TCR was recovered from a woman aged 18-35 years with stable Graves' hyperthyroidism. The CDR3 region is CASSGSRDRPSYGYTF. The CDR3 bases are TGTGCCAGCAGTGGGTCACGGGACAGGCCATCCTATGGCTACACCTTC.